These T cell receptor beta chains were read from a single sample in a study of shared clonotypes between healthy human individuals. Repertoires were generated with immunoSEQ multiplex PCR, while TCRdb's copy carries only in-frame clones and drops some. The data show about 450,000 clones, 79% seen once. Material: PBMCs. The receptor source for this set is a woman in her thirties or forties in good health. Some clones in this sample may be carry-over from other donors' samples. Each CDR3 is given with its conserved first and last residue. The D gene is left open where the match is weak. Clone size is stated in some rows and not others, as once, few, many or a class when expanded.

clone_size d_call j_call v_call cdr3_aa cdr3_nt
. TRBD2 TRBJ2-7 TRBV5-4 CASSLVTSGPYEQYF TGTGCCAGCAGCTTGGTAACTAGCGGTCCCTACGAGCAGTACTTC
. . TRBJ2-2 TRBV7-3 CASSRGLTGELFF TGTGCCAGCAGCCGGGGCCTCACCGGGGAGCTGTTTTTT
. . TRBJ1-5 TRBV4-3 CASSQDLRGHGGNQPQHF TGCGCCAGCAGCCAAGATTTGCGGGGTCACGGTGGCAATCAGCCCCAGCATTTT
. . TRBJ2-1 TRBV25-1 CASSEFGKNEQFF TGTGCCAGCAGTGAATTTGGGAAGAATGAGCAGTTCTTC
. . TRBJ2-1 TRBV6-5 CASRHTGTNEQFF TGTGCCAGCAGGCACACGGGAACAAATGAGCAGTTCTTC
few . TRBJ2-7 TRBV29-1 CSVVYRDEQYF TGCAGCGTTGTTTATAGGGACGAGCAGTACTTC
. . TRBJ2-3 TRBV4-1 CASSHVFQGTDTQYF TGCGCCAGCAGCCACGTGTTTCAGGGGACAGATACGCAGTATTTT
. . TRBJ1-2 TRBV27 CASSAGEYGYTF TGTGCCAGCAGTGCGGGGGAATATGGCTACACCTTC
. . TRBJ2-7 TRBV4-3 CASSQDLIGGDSYEQYF TGCGCCAGCAGCCAGGACCTGATTGGGGGCGATTCCTACGAGCAGTACTTC
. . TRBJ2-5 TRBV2 CASSLGRQETQYF TGTGCCAGCTCACTTGGAAGGCAAGAGACCCAGTACTTC
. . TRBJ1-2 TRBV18 CASSPPTGLNYGYTF TGTGCCAGCTCACCACCGACGGGACTTAACTATGGCTACACCTTC
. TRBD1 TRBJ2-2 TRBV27 CASSGRTGRNTGELFF TGTGCCAGCAGCGGCCGGACAGGGAGGAACACCGGGGAGCTGTTTTTT
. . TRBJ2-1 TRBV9 CASSGGALREQFF TGTGCCAGCAGCGGGGGGGCCCTGCGTGAGCAGTTCTTC
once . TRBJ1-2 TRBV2 CASSGTDYGYTF TGTGCCAGCAGCGGGACGGACTATGGCTACACCTTC
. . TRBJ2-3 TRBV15 CATSISTDTQYF TGTGCCACCAGCATCAGCACAGATACGCAGTATTTT
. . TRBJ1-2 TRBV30 CAWTRGPYNYGYTF TGTGCCTGGACAAGGGGACCATATAACTATGGCTACACCTTC
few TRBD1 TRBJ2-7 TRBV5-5 CASSHRGQSPSEQYF TGTGCCAGCAGCCACCGGGGACAGTCCCCTTCGGAGCAGTACTTC
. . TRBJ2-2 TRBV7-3 CASRAGGAANTGELFF TGTGCCAGCAGAGCCGGGGGAGCCGCGAACACCGGGGAGCTGTTTTTT
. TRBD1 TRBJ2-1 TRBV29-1 CSAGDTGGHNEQFF TGCAGCGCTGGGGATACAGGGGGTCACAATGAGCAGTTCTTC
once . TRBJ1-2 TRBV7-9 CASSGVNYGYTF TGTGCCAGCAGTGGAGTCAACTATGGCTACACCTTC
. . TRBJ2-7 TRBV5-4 CASSSDSYEQYF TGTGCCAGCAGCTCGGACAGCTACGAGCAGTACTTC
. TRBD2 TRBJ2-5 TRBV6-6 CASSPGLGETQYF TGTGCCAGCAGTCCCGGACTAGGAGAGACCCAGTACTTC
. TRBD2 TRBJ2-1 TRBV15 CATSRGGTSGSDNEQFF TGTGCCACCAGCAGAGGAGGGACTAGCGGGTCGGACAATGAGCAGTTCTTC
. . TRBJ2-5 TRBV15 CATSRDPETQYF TGTGCCACCAGCAGAGATCCAGAGACCCAGTACTTC
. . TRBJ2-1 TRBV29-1 CSASGGLSSYNEQFF TGCAGCGCCTCTGGCGGGCTGAGCTCCTACAATGAGCAGTTCTTC